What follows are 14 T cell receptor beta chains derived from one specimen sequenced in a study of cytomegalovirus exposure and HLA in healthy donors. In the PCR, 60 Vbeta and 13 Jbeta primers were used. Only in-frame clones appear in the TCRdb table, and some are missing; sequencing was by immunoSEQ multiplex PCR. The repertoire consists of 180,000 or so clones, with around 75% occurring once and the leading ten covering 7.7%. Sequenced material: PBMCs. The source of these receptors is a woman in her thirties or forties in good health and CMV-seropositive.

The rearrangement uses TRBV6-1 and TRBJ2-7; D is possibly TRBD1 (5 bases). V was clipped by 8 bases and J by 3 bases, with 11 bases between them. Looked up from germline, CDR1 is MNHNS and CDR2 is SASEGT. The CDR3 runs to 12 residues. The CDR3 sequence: CASLGHNYEQYF. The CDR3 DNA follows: TGTGCCAGCCTTGGACATAACTACGAGCAGTACTTC.

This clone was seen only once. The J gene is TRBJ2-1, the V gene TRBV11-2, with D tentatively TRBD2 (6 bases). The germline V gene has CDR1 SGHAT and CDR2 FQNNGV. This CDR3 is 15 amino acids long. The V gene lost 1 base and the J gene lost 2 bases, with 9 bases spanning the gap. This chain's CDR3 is CASSLGGNAYNEQFF. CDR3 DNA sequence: TGTGCCAGCAGCTTAGGCGGGAACGCCTACAATGAGCAGTTCTTC.

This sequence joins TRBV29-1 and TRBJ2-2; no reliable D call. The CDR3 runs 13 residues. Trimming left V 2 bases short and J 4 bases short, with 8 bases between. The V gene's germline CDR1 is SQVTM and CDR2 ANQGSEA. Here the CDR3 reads CSVERPGTGELFF. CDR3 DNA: TGCAGCGTTGAACGTCCAGGCACCGGGGAGCTGTTTTTT.

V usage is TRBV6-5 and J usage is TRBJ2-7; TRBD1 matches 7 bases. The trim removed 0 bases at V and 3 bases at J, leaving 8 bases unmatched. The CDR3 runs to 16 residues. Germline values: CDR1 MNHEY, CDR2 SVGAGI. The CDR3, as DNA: TGTGCCAGCAGTTACTCGAACAGGGGACACCTCTACGAGCAGTACTTC. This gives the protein CASSYSNRGHLYEQYF.

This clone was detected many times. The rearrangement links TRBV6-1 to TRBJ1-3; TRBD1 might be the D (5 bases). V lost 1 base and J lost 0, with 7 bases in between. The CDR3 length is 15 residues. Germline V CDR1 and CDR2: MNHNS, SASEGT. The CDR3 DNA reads TGTGCCAGCAGTGAAGTCGGGGGCTCTGGAAACACCATATATTTT. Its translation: CASSEVGGSGNTIYF.

The CDR3 here is CASSVGVSRSSYNEQFF. DNA for the CDR3: TGTGCCAGCAGCGTAGGGGTAAGTCGGAGTTCCTACAATGAGCAGTTCTTC. The chain recombines TRBV9 with TRBJ2-1; D is unclear. The CDR3 has 17 amino acids. Germline lookup yields CDR1 SGDLS and CDR2 YYNGEE. The germline V and J ends were trimmed by 0 bases and 1 base, with 14 bases remaining between them.

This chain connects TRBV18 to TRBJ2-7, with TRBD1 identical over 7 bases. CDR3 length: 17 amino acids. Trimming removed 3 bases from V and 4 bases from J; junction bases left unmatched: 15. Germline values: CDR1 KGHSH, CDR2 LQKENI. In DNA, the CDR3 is TGTGCCAGCTCACCTAACCCCTCAACCATGACAGGGTACGAGCAGTACTTC. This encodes CASSPNPSTMTGYEQYF.

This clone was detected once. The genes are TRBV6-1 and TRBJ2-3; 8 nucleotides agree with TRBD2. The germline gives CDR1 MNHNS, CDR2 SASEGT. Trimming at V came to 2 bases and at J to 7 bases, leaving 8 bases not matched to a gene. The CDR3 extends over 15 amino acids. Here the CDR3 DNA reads TGTGCCAGCAGTGAAAGAAGCGGGAGTGGGAATACGCAGTATTTT. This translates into CASSERSGSGNTQYF.

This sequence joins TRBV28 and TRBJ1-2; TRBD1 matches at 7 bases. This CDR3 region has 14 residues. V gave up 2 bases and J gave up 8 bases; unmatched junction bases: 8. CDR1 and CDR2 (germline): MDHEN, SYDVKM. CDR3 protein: CASSLRTGRRGYTF. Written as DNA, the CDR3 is TGTGCCAGCAGTTTAAGGACAGGTCGGCGGGGCTACACCTTC.

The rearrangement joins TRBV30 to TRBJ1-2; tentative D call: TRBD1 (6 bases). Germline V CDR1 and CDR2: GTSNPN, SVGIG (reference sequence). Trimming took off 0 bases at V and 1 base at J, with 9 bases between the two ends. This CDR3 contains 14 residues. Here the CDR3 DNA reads TGTGCCTGGAGTGTCCTGGGACATAACTATGGCTACACCTTC. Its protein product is CAWSVLGHNYGYTF.

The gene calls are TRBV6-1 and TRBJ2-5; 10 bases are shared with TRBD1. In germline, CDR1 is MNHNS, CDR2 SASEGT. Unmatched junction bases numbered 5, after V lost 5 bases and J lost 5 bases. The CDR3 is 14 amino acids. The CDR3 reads CASSSTGGRETQYF. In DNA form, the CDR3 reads TGTGCCAGCAGTTCGACAGGGGGCAGGGAGACCCAGTACTTC.

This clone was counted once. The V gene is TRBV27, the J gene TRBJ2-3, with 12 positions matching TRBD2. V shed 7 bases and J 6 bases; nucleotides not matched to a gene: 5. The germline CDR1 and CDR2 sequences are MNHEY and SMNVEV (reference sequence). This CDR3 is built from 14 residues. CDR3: CASTLAGGRDTQYF. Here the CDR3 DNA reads TGTGCCAGCACTCTAGCGGGAGGGCGGGATACGCAGTATTTT.

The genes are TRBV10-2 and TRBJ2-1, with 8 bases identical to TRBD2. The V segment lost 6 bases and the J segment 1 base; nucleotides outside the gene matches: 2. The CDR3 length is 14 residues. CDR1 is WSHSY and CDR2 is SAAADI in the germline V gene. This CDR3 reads CASRLAASYNEQFF. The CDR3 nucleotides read TGCGCCAGCAGACTAGCGGCGTCCTACAATGAGCAGTTCTTC.

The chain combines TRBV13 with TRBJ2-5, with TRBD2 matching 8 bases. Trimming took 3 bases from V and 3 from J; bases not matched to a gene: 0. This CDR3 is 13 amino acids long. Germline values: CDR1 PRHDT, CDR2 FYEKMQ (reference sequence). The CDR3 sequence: CASSFSGKETQYF. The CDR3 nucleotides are TGTGCCAGCAGCTTTAGCGGGAAAGAGACCCAGTACTTC. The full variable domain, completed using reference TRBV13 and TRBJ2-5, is AAGVIQSPRHLIKEKRETATLKCYPIPRHDTVYWYQQGPGQDPQFLISFYEKMQSDKGSIPDRFSAQQFSDYHSELNMSSLELGDSALYFCASSFSGKETQYFGPGTRLLVL.